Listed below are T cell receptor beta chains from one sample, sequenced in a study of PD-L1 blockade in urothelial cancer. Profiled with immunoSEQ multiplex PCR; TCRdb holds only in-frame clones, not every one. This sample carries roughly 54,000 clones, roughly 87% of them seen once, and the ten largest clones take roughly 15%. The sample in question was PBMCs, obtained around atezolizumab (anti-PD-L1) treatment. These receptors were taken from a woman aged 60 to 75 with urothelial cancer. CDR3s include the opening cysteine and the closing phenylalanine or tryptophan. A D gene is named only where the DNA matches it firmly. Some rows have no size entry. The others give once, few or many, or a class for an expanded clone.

CDR3aa: CASSLNGGNTEAFF
CDR3nt: TGTGCCAGCAGCTTAAATGGAGGGAACACTGAAGCTTTCTTT
d_gene: .
abundance: .
j_gene: TRBJ1-1
v_gene: TRBV7-2

CDR3aa: CSVDPSDTQYF
CDR3nt: TGCAGCGTTGACCCTAGTGATACGCAGTATTTT
d_gene: .
abundance: .
j_gene: TRBJ2-3
v_gene: TRBV29-1

CDR3aa: CASSFDRADTGELFF
CDR3nt: TGCGCCAGCAGCTTCGACAGGGCCGACACCGGGGAGCTGTTTTTT
d_gene: TRBD1
abundance: .
j_gene: TRBJ2-2
v_gene: TRBV5-1

CDR3aa: CASKRLTNEKLFF
CDR3nt: TGTGCCAGCAAGAGACTAACTAATGAAAAACTGTTTTTT
d_gene: .
abundance: .
j_gene: TRBJ1-4
v_gene: TRBV27

CDR3aa: CAISEVRVNEKLFF
CDR3nt: TGTGCCATCAGTGAGGTCCGTGTTAATGAAAAACTGTTTTTT
d_gene: .
abundance: .
j_gene: TRBJ1-4
v_gene: TRBV10-3

CDR3aa: CASSPVGGARTGELFF
CDR3nt: TGCGCCAGCAGCCCGGTAGGGGGGGCGAGGACCGGGGAGCTGTTTTTT
d_gene: .
abundance: .
j_gene: TRBJ2-2
v_gene: TRBV5-1

CDR3aa: CASSDPGRNTIYF
CDR3nt: TGTGCCAGCAGTGACCCCGGGAGAAACACCATATATTTT
d_gene: .
abundance: .
j_gene: TRBJ1-3
v_gene: TRBV6-1

CDR3aa: CASSYSCIRGEGDEKLFF
CDR3nt: TGTGCCAGCAGTTACTCGTGCATCCGGGGTGAGGGGGATGAAAAACTGTTTTTT
d_gene: .
abundance: .
j_gene: TRBJ1-4
v_gene: TRBV6-7

CDR3aa: CASGSGSAYEQYF
CDR3nt: TGTGCCAGCGGAAGCGGGAGCGCCTACGAGCAGTACTTC
d_gene: TRBD2
abundance: once
j_gene: TRBJ2-7
v_gene: TRBV5-6

CDR3aa: CASSPLNPTNQHF
CDR3nt: TGTGCCAGCAGTCCCCTGAACCCCACTAACCAGCATTTT
d_gene: .
abundance: .
j_gene: TRBJ1-5
v_gene: TRBV28

CDR3aa: CSVRPGGIRGYTF
CDR3nt: TGCAGCGTACGCCCAGGGGGGATAAGGGGCTACACCTTC
d_gene: TRBD1
abundance: .
j_gene: TRBJ1-2
v_gene: TRBV29-1

CDR3aa: CASSAATTQEQYF
CDR3nt: TGTGCCAGCAGTGCGGCTACGACTCAGGAGCAGTACTTC
d_gene: .
abundance: .
j_gene: TRBJ2-7
v_gene: TRBV27

CDR3aa: CASSLDQGFLDPTYNEQFF
CDR3nt: TGTGCCAGCAGCTTGGATCAGGGGTTCCTTGACCCTACCTACAATGAGCAGTTCTTC
d_gene: .
abundance: .
j_gene: TRBJ2-1
v_gene: TRBV5-6

CDR3aa: CASSQSLGWRYEQYF
CDR3nt: TGTGCCAGCAGCCAATCCCTGGGCTGGCGCTACGAGCAGTACTTC
d_gene: .
abundance: .
j_gene: TRBJ2-7
v_gene: TRBV11-2

CDR3aa: CASSRDSTNYGYTF
CDR3nt: TGTGCCAGCAGCCGGGACTCAACTAACTATGGCTACACCTTC
d_gene: .
abundance: .
j_gene: TRBJ1-2
v_gene: TRBV5-6

CDR3aa: CATHPGGMYGYTF
CDR3nt: TGTGCCACCCACCCAGGGGGCATGTATGGCTACACCTTC
d_gene: TRBD1
abundance: .
j_gene: TRBJ1-2
v_gene: TRBV19

CDR3aa: CARSWGVDYEQYF
CDR3nt: TGTGCCAGAAGCTGGGGGGTGGATTACGAGCAGTACTTC
d_gene: .
abundance: .
j_gene: TRBJ2-7
v_gene: TRBV5-3

CDR3aa: CASIPQSGGRRAGELFF
CDR3nt: TGTGCCAGCATCCCCCAATCGGGAGGGAGGAGAGCCGGGGAGCTGTTTTTT
d_gene: TRBD2
abundance: .
j_gene: TRBJ2-2
v_gene: TRBV28

CDR3aa: CASSPPGLAAGELFF
CDR3nt: TGTGCCAGCAGCCCGCCGGGACTAGCGGCCGGGGAGCTGTTTTTT
d_gene: TRBD2
abundance: .
j_gene: TRBJ2-2
v_gene: TRBV7-2

CDR3aa: CARTLHLTGGYGYTF
CDR3nt: TGTGCCAGGACTCTCCACCTAACAGGGGGCTATGGCTACACCTTC
d_gene: TRBD1
abundance: .
j_gene: TRBJ1-2
v_gene: TRBV19

CDR3aa: CASSATGTGVGEQYF
CDR3nt: TGTGCCAGCAGCGCCACCGGGACAGGGGTTGGCGAGCAGTACTTC
d_gene: TRBD1
abundance: .
j_gene: TRBJ2-7
v_gene: TRBV5-6

CDR3aa: CASSWGQGPYEQYF
CDR3nt: TGCGCCAGCAGCTGGGGACAGGGGCCCTACGAGCAGTACTTC
d_gene: TRBD1
abundance: once
j_gene: TRBJ2-7
v_gene: TRBV5-1

CDR3aa: CASHHMGANTEAFF
CDR3nt: TGTGCCAGCCACCATATGGGAGCTAACACTGAAGCTTTCTTT
d_gene: .
abundance: .
j_gene: TRBJ1-1
v_gene: TRBV11-2

CDR3aa: CASSSRTSGLTTQYF
CDR3nt: TGTGCCAGCAGCTCCAGGACTAGCGGATTAACCACCCAGTACTTC
d_gene: TRBD2
abundance: .
j_gene: TRBJ2-5
v_gene: TRBV14

CDR3aa: CASSEAGGNQPQHF
CDR3nt: TGTGCCAGCAGTGAGGCGGGGGGCAATCAGCCCCAGCATTTT
d_gene: .
abundance: .
j_gene: TRBJ1-5
v_gene: TRBV28

CDR3aa: CASSVAPGDTQYF
CDR3nt: TGTGCCAGCAGCGTCGCCCCCGGAGATACGCAGTATTTT
d_gene: .
abundance: .
j_gene: TRBJ2-3
v_gene: TRBV9

CDR3aa: CASIDRGGYGYTF
CDR3nt: TGTGCCAGCATCGACAGGGGAGGCTATGGCTACACCTTC
d_gene: TRBD1
abundance: once
j_gene: TRBJ1-2
v_gene: TRBV6-1

CDR3aa: CAISEQGGNQPQHF
CDR3nt: TGTGCCATCAGTGAACAGGGGGGAAATCAGCCCCAGCATTTT
d_gene: TRBD1
abundance: .
j_gene: TRBJ1-5
v_gene: TRBV10-3

CDR3aa: CASSLSTSGGDETQYF
CDR3nt: TGTGCCAGCAGCTTATCGACTAGCGGGGGGGACGAGACCCAGTACTTC
d_gene: TRBD2
abundance: once
j_gene: TRBJ2-5
v_gene: TRBV7-6

CDR3aa: CASWELSGANVLTF
CDR3nt: TGTGCCAGCTGGGAGCTCTCTGGGGCCAACGTCCTGACTTTC
d_gene: .
abundance: .
j_gene: TRBJ2-6
v_gene: TRBV18

CDR3aa: CASSSLASGFSYEQYF
CDR3nt: TGTGCCAGCAGTTCATTAGCTAGCGGGTTCTCCTACGAGCAGTACTTC
d_gene: TRBD2
abundance: .
j_gene: TRBJ2-7
v_gene: TRBV6-5

CDR3aa: CASSLSRNTIYF
CDR3nt: TGTGCCAGCAGCTTATCGAGGAACACCATATATTTT
d_gene: .
abundance: .
j_gene: TRBJ1-3
v_gene: TRBV11-2

CDR3aa: CASSPFLVGENSPLHF
CDR3nt: TGTGCCAGCTCACCATTTCTGGTAGGGGAAAATTCACCCCTCCACTTT
d_gene: .
abundance: .
j_gene: TRBJ1-6
v_gene: TRBV18

CDR3aa: CASGVAGREQYF
CDR3nt: TGTGCCAGTGGAGTAGCGGGACGGGAGCAGTACTTC
d_gene: TRBD2
abundance: .
j_gene: TRBJ2-7
v_gene: TRBV6-5

CDR3aa: CASSPMQAGVRNEQFF
CDR3nt: TGTGCCAGCTCACCAATGCAAGCGGGGGTACGCAATGAGCAGTTCTTC
d_gene: TRBD2
abundance: .
j_gene: TRBJ2-1
v_gene: TRBV18

CDR3aa: CASSPSPQPQHF
CDR3nt: TGTGCCAGCAGCCCCTCCCCCCAGCCCCAGCATTTT
d_gene: .
abundance: .
j_gene: TRBJ1-5
v_gene: TRBV7-8